This entry lists 2 T cell receptor beta chains sequenced from one sample in a study of T-cell memory formation after mild COVID-19. TCRdb recomputed calls from the 5' RACE reads with MiXCR, one row per CDR3 protein. The sample lists 250,000 or so distinct CDR3 sequences, 7.5% to 10% occurring once. Sequenced: PBMCs or a T cell subset sorted from them (not recorded which). These receptors were collected from a man between 18 and 29 years old who had mild COVID-19 (a few samples of this study predate the infection). Cell type and time point are not known.

This clonotype was observed many times. The V call is TRBV6-5, the J call TRBJ2-1; D might be TRBD1 or TRBD2, each matching 5 bases. This CDR3 region has 14 residues. V was trimmed by 2 bases and J by 5 bases, leaving 10 bases between them. The germline V gene has CDR1 MNHEY and CDR2 SVGAGI. CDR3 loop: CASSYPGPNNEQFF. The DNA of the CDR3 is TGTGCCAGCAGTTACCCGGGGCCTAACAATGAGCAGTTCTTC.

There are a few counts of this clonotype. The chain recombines TRBV12-3 or TRBV12-4 with TRBJ2-3; the match to TRBD2 covers 10 bases. The trim removed 7 bases at V and 10 bases at J, leaving 5 bases unmatched. This CDR3 spans 12 amino acids. The CDR3 spells CASNLAGVAQYF. The CDR3 bases are TGTGCCAGCAATCTAGCGGGGGTCGCGCAGTATTTT.